This T cell receptor beta chain was recovered during a study of radiation and T cells in renal cell carcinoma. Whole-study findings and limits: From baseline, blood top tumor clonotypes peaked at 2 weeks post-radiation.

Method: immunoSEQ multiplex PCR; TCRdb's copy keeps in-frame clones and lacks some. Altogether about 130,000 clones are present, about four fifths being singletons, with the ten largest covering roughly 6%. Of note for this clone: Its antigen is as yet unknown.

Regarding time point: blood 2 weeks post-SBRT. The sample's treatment: 15 Gy SBRT to primary tumor, nephrectomy 4 weeks later. The CDR3 runs 13 residues. Germline assignment: CDR1 MNHEY and CDR2 SVGAGI. The germline V and J ends were trimmed by 1 base and 9 bases, with 10 bases remaining between them. This TCR was recovered from a man in his fifties with renal cell carcinoma. The chain joins TRBV6-5 to TRBJ2-1; tentatively, D is TRBD1 (5 bases). The sample was blood, taken from a patient whose treatment included radiotherapy and nephrectomy. The CDR3 loop reads CASSYFQGGEQFF. The CDR3 DNA reads as TGTGCCAGCAGTTACTTCCAGGGTGGTGAGCAGTTCTTC.